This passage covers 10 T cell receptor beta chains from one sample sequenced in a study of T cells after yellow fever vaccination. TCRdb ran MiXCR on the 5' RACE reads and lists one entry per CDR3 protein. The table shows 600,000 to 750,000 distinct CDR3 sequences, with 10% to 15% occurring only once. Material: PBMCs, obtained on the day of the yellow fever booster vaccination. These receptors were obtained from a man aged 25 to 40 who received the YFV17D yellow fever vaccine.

CDR3: CASSLTSHNEQFF. CDR3 nucleotide sequence: TGTGCCAGCAGCTTAACGTCACACAATGAGCAGTTCTTC. The chain carries TRBV7-2 and TRBJ2-1; D is ambiguous. Trimming stripped 2 bases from V and 5 bases from J, with 7 bases between. Germline CDR1 SGHTA, CDR2 FQGNSA. There are 13 residues in the CDR3.

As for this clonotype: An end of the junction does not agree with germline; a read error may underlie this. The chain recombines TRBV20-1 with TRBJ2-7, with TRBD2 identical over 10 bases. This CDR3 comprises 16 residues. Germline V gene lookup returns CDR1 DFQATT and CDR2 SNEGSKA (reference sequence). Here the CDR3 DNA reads TGCTGTGCTAGAGACTCTTCAAGCGGGGGGGTCTACGAGCAGTACTTC. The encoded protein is CCARDSSSGGVYEQYF.

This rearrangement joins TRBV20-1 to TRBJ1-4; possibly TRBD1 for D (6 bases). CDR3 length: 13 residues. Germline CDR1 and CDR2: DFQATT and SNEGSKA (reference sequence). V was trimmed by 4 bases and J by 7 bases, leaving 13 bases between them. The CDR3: CSAMSGGTEKLFF. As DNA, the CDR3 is TGCAGTGCTATGTCGGGGGGCACTGAAAAACTGTTTTTT.

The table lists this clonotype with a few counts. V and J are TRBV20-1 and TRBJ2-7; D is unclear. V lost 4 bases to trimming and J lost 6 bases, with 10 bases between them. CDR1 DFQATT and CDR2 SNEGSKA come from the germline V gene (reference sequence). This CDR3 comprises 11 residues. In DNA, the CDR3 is TGCAGTGCTACCTCCCAAGGCGAGCAGTACTTC. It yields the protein CSATSQGEQYF.

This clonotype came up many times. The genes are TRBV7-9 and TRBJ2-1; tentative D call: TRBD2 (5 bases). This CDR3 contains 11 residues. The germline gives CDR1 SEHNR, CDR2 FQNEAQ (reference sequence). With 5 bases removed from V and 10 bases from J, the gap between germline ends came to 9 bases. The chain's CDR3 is CASSSRGEQFF. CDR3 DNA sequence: TGTGCCAGCAGCAGCCGAGGGGAGCAGTTCTTC.

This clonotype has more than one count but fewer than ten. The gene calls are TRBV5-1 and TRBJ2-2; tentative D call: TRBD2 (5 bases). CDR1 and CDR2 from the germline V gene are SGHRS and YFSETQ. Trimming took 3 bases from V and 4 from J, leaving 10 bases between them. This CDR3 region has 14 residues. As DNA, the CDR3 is TGCGCCAGCAGCTCCGGGGAGATCACCGGGGAGCTGTTTTTT. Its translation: CASSSGEITGELFF.

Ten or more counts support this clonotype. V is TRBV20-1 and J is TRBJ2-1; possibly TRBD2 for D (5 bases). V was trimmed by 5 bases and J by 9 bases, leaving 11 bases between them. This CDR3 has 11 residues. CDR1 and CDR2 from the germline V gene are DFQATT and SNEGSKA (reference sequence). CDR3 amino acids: CSAHSRGEQFF. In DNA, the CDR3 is TGCAGTGCTCATTCTCGGGGTGAGCAGTTCTTC.

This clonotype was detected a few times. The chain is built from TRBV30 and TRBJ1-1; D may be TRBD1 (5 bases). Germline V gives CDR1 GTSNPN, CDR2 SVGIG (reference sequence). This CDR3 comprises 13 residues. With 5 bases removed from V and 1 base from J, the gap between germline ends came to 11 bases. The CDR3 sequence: CAWALDRNTEAFF. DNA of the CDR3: TGTGCCTGGGCCCTCGACAGGAACACTGAAGCTTTCTTT.

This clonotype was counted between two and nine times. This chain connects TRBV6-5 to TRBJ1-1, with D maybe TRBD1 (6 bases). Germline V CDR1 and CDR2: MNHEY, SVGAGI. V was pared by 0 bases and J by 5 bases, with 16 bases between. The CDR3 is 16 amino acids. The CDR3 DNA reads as TGTGCCAGCAGTTACTCAGGGGGTGGGGGGCCGACTGAAGCTTTCTTT. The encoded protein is CASSYSGGGGPTEAFF.

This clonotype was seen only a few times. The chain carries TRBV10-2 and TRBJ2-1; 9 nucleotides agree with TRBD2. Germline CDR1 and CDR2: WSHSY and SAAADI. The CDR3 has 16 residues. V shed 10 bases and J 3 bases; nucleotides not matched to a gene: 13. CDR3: CATSFTGGRGYNEQFF. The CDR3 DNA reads TGCGCCACCTCATTTACCGGCGGGAGGGGCTACAATGAGCAGTTCTTC.